Sequencing of this T cell receptor beta chain was carried out in a study of OX40 agonist ivuxolimab in advanced cancers. Study-wide context: Dosing consisted of intravenous ivuxolimab at 0.01 to 10 mg/kg every 2 weeks.

Clones were sequenced by immunoSEQ multiplex PCR, and TCRdb holds only the in-frame ones, with some missing. The sample lists about 14,000 clones, just under 80% occurring once. Overall study results and limits: Dose levels from 0.1 to 3.0 mg/kg saw CD4+ and CD8+ blood T cells expand clonally by week 6. On average, CD8+ T cells had more expanded clones than CD4+. The antigen specificity of the peripheral T cells (those that were expanded) was not determined.

With respect to this clone: Its antigen is not known.

The CDR3 is 14 amino acids. The V gene's germline CDR1 is SEHNR and CDR2 FQNEAQ (reference sequence). The J segment lost 4 bases and the V segment lost 4 bases, leaving 7 bases of the junction unmatched. This sample comprised CD4+ or CD8+ T cells sorted from blood, obtained in a trial of the OX40 agonist ivuxolimab. The sequence was collected from an adult with an advanced solid tumor such as melanoma, head and neck, liver or kidney cancer. The chain couples TRBV7-9 to TRBJ2-7; 7 bases are shared with TRBD1. This CDR3 reads CASSSPGTAYEQYF. Written as DNA, the CDR3 is TGTGCCAGCAGCTCCCCCGGGACAGCGTACGAGCAGTACTTC.